One sample yielded the 13 T cell receptor beta chains listed below, sequenced in a study of cytomegalovirus exposure and HLA in healthy donors. Repertoires were generated with immunoSEQ multiplex PCR, while TCRdb's copy carries only in-frame clones and drops some. The data contain 100,000 to 150,000 clones, roughly 86% of them singletons. Source material: PBMCs. The origin of the receptors is a man under 40 in good health and CMV-seronegative.

This clone was recorded only once. This sequence joins TRBV6-5 and TRBJ2-7; 7 bases are a match to TRBD1. J lost 4 bases, V lost 1 base, and 4 bases had no gene match. This CDR3 has 14 amino acids. The V gene's germline CDR1 is MNHEY and CDR2 SVGAGI. CDR3: CASSYLGRGYEQYF. The DNA for the CDR3 is TGTGCCAGCAGTTACTTAGGCAGGGGGTACGAGCAGTACTTC.

This clone was counted a few times. The chain couples TRBV9 to TRBJ1-2; 8 bases line up with TRBD1. From germline, CDR1 is SGDLS and CDR2 YYNGEE. The trim removed 3 bases at V and 9 bases at J, leaving 10 bases unmatched. The CDR3 runs 14 residues. This CDR3 reads CASSETDRASSYTF. DNA of the CDR3: TGTGCCAGCAGCGAGACGGACAGGGCGTCGAGCTACACCTTC.

The chain joins TRBV5-4 to TRBJ2-7; the match to TRBD1 covers 7 bases. V trimming: 0 bases; J trimming: 3 bases; junction bases outside the gene matches: 0. Germline assignment: CDR1 SGHNT and CDR2 YYREEE (reference sequence). The CDR3 spans 13 residues. The CDR3 region is CASSLDRGYEQYF. The CDR3 DNA reads TGTGCCAGCAGCTTGGACAGGGGCTACGAGCAGTACTTC.

This chain links TRBV4-1 with TRBJ1-1, with D hard to call. Germline V gene lookup returns CDR1 MGHRA and CDR2 YSYEKL. Trimming shortened V by 0 bases and J by 5 bases, and 13 bases separated the two germline ends. The CDR3 loop spans 15 amino acids. Here the CDR3 reads CASSQEWRGGTEAFF. The CDR3 nucleotides read TGCGCCAGCAGCCAAGAGTGGCGGGGAGGGACTGAAGCTTTCTTT.

This clone was seen just once. V and J are TRBV18 and TRBJ2-7; 8 bases match TRBD1. This CDR3 has 15 residues. Germline-derived CDR1 and CDR2 are KGHSH and LQKENI. The ends lost 3 bases at V and 5 bases at J; junction bases unmatched: 9. CDR3 region: CASSPRRTGQNEQYF. The CDR3 coding sequence is TGTGCCAGCTCACCGCGCCGGACAGGGCAGAACGAGCAGTACTTC. Looking up the rest from reference TRBV18 and TRBJ2-7 gives the full variable domain: NAGVMQNPRHLVRRRGQEARLRCSPMKGHSHVYWYRQLPEEGLKFMVYLQKENIIDESGMPKERFSAEFPKEGPSILRIQQVVRGDSAAYFCASSPRRTGQNEQYFGPGTRLTVT.

The chain has TRBV6-5 and TRBJ2-7; TRBD1 matches 9 bases. The CDR3 is 16 amino acids. V lost 2 bases to trimming and J lost 9 bases; unmatched junction nucleotides: 14. The V gene's germline CDR1 is MNHEY and CDR2 SVGAGI. The CDR3 here is CASSYAPQGALKGQYF. CDR3 bases: TGTGCCAGCAGTTACGCTCCACAGGGGGCGCTGAAGGGGCAGTACTTC.

This chain joins TRBV4-3 and TRBJ1-6; D unresolved. The CDR3 runs 16 residues. V was clipped by 0 bases and J by 7 bases, with 13 bases between them. Looked up from germline, CDR1 is LGHNA and CDR2 is YSLEER. The chain's CDR3 is CASSQDRIGRNSPLHF. In DNA form, the CDR3 reads TGCGCCAGCAGCCAAGATAGGATTGGGAGGAATTCACCCCTCCACTTT.

The gene calls are TRBV5-1 and TRBJ2-6; possible D gene TRBD2, 5 bases. V gave up 6 bases and J gave up 2 bases, with 9 bases separating them. This CDR3 is 14 amino acids long. From germline, CDR1 is SGHRS and CDR2 YFSETQ. The CDR3 loop reads CASTGIAGANVLTF. DNA for the CDR3: TGCGCCAGCACCGGGATAGCTGGGGCCAACGTCCTGACTTTC.

In regard to this clone: A read error may explain this, as a much larger clone is one base away. This sample also contains other DNA sequences that code for the same CDR3. The chain combines TRBV6-5 with TRBJ1-2; 7 nucleotides match TRBD1. The CDR3 is 14 amino acids. CDR1 is MNHEY, CDR2 SVGAGI, per germline. V dropped 2 bases and J dropped 7; count of bases not matched to a gene: 7. This chain's CDR3 is CASSYRQGRGGYTF. As DNA, the CDR3 is TGTGCCAGCAGTTACAGACAGGGACGAGGTGGCTACACCTTC.

This chain joins TRBV7-3 and TRBJ2-7; 10 nucleotides agree with TRBD1. This CDR3 comprises 13 residues. The germline V gene has CDR1 SGHTA and CDR2 FQGTGA. Unmatched junction bases numbered 5, after V lost 0 bases and J lost 12 bases. In DNA form, the CDR3 reads TGTGCCAGCAGCTTAACGGGACAGGGGTACGCGTACTTC. Translated: CASSLTGQGYAYF.

V gene TRBV7-2 combines with J gene TRBJ2-1; unclear D gene. Trimming cost V 0 bases and J 5 bases, with 5 bases left between them. Germline CDR1 SGHTA, CDR2 FQGNSA. This CDR3 has 13 amino acids. Here the CDR3 reads CASSLARDNEQFF. DNA of the CDR3: TGTGCCAGCAGCTTAGCTAGAGACAATGAGCAGTTCTTC.

The chain combines TRBV13 with TRBJ2-7, with D possibly TRBD1 on 5 matching bases. The CDR3 spans 12 residues. Per germline, CDR1 PRHDT and CDR2 FYEKMQ (reference sequence). Deletions cut 6 bases from V and 4 bases from J, with 10 bases between. CDR3 sequence reads: CASRFQGYEQYF. The CDR3 bases are TGTGCCAGCAGATTTCAGGGTTACGAGCAGTACTTC.

The CDR3 region has the DNA TGTGCCAGCAGCTTGGCTATAGACAGTGCGAGGGCCAACGTCCTGACTTTC. Translation: CASSLAIDSARANVLTF. This chain joins TRBV5-4 and TRBJ2-6; a possible D gene is TRBD1 (5 bases). This CDR3 spans 17 amino acids. The germline CDR1 and CDR2 sequences are SGHNT and YYREEE (reference sequence). V lost 0 bases and J 5 bases, leaving 15 bases between the germline ends.